This T cell receptor beta chain was documented in a study of cytomegalovirus exposure and HLA in healthy donors. Study outcomes and limitations: A later analysis linked a missense variant in DCLRE1C to the trimming of TCR beta V and J genes.

A remark on this clone: Its cognate antigen is unknown.

Germline lookup yields CDR1 SNHLY and CDR2 FYNNEI. Trimming shortened V by 8 bases and J by 5 bases, and 12 bases separated the two germline ends. The CDR3 covers 12 residues. The PCR made use of 60 Vbeta and 13 Jbeta primers. The table came from immunoSEQ multiplex PCR; TCRdb's copy has only in-frame clones and leaves some out. The sample consists of about 130,000 clones, 84% of them appearing once. The sequenced sample consisted of PBMCs. The gene calls are TRBV2 and TRBJ2-5; no clear D gene. The receptor's source is a man in his forties or fifties in good health and CMV-seronegative. In DNA, the CDR3 is TGTGCCAGCGTTAGACATCCCGAGACCCAGTACTTC. Amino acid sequence: CASVRHPETQYF.